Following are 6 T cell receptor beta chains from one sample sequenced in a study of T-cell memory formation after mild COVID-19. TCRdb analysed the 5' RACE reads with MiXCR anew, one entry per CDR3 protein. The profile covers 250,000 to 400,000 distinct CDR3 sequences, with roughly an eighth appearing a single time and around a fifth taken by the ten largest. Sequencing input: PBMCs or a T cell subset sorted from them (not recorded which). The source of these receptors is a man younger than 30 who had mild COVID-19 (a few samples of this study predate the infection). Cell type and time point are not known.

This clonotype was seen a few times. The CDR3 spells CASKPGEVGEQYF. The DNA for the CDR3 is TGTGCCAGCAAACCCGGGGAGGTTGGCGAGCAGTACTTC. V is TRBV2 and J is TRBJ2-7; D possibly corresponds to TRBD2 (6 bases). V shed 7 bases and J shed 6 bases, with 16 bases lying between them. The germline gives CDR1 SNHLY, CDR2 FYNNEI. The CDR3 contains 13 residues.

This clonotype was detected only a few times. V and J are TRBV6-4 and TRBJ2-2, with D tentatively TRBD1 (6 bases). The ends were cut back, 3 bases at V and 6 bases at J, with 8 bases in the middle. Germline-derived CDR1 and CDR2 are MRHNA and SNTAGT. The CDR3 runs to 13 residues. The CDR3 DNA reads TGTGCCAGCAGTGAGACAGGCGCCGGGGAGCTGTTTTTT. It translates to CASSETGAGELFF.

This clonotype came up a few times. The V and J genes are TRBV4-2 and TRBJ1-1; 8 nucleotides agree with TRBD1. This CDR3 region has 13 residues. With V trimmed by 6 bases and J by 3 bases, 3 bases remained unmatched. In germline, CDR1 is LGHNA, CDR2 YNFKEQ. The CDR3 sequence is CASRDRVDTEAFF. The CDR3 DNA sequence: TGTGCCAGCAGGGACAGGGTGGACACTGAAGCTTTCTTT.

This clonotype was seen a few times. The CDR3 loop is CASSPERLYGETQYF. The CDR3 region has the DNA TGTGCCAGCAGCCCGGAAAGGCTTTACGGGGAGACCCAGTACTTC. The J gene is TRBJ2-5, the V gene TRBV7-8; D call uncertain. Germline loops: CDR1 SGHVS, CDR2 FQNEAQ. Trimming removed 5 bases at V and 5 bases at J, with 18 bases between. The CDR3 extends over 15 amino acids.

The rearrangement links TRBV5-1 to TRBJ1-5; D not certain. Deletions cut 1 base from V and 3 bases from J, with 8 bases between. The length of the CDR3 is 14 residues. CDR1 and CDR2 (germline): SGHRS, YFSETQ. The CDR3 loop is CASSLYGDNQPQHF. The CDR3, as DNA: TGCGCCAGCAGCTTGTACGGTGACAATCAGCCCCAGCATTTT.

This clonotype was found a few times. V and J are TRBV18 and TRBJ1-1, with TRBD1 as a possible D gene (6 bases). Trimming took 3 bases from V and 7 from J, leaving 15 bases between them. The CDR3 covers 14 residues. CDR1 is KGHSH, CDR2 LQKENI, per germline. CDR3 in amino acids: CASSPETGNCEAFF. CDR3 in DNA: TGTGCCAGCTCACCCGAGACAGGAAACTGTGAAGCTTTCTTT. Full variable domain (outside the CDR3, taken from reference TRBV18 and TRBJ1-1): NAGVMQNPRHLVRRRGQEARLRCSPMKGHSHVYWYRQLPEEGLKFMVYLQKENIIDESGMPKERFSAEFPKEGPSILRIQQVVRGDSAAYFCASSPETGNCEAFFGQGTRLTVV.